This T cell receptor (beta chain) was identified during a study of blood T cell repertoires in COVID-19. Original analysis: Nucleated cell number was recorded as an estimate derived from reference gene primer amplification. TCRdb's copy holds only in-frame clones and misses some; the assay was immunoSEQ multiplex PCR. That table furnishes V, J and clone size, whereas the DNA furnished D and trimming. The sample holds 90,000 to 130,000 clones, approximately 85% seen once. CDR3 length equals 12 residues. Per the germline V gene, CDR1 is LNHDA and CDR2 is SQIVND (reference sequence). Trimming stripped 7 bases from V and 7 bases from J, with 10 bases between.

The sequenced sample consisted of peripheral blood. The sequence derives from a woman in her fifties or sixties with acute or convalescent COVID-19. The chain couples TRBV19 to TRBJ2-2, with D possibly TRBD1 on 6 matching bases. The CDR3 is CASTLTGGELFF. For the CDR3, the DNA is TGTGCCAGTACCCTGACAGGCGGGGAGCTGTTTTTT.